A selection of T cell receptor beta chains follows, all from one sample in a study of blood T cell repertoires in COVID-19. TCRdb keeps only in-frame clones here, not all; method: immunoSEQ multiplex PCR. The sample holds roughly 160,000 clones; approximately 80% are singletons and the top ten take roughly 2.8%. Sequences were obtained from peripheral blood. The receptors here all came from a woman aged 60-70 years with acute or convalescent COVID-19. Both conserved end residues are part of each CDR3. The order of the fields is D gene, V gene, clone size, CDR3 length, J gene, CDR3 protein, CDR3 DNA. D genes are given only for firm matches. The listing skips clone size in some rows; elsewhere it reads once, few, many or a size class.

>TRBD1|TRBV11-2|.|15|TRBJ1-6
CASSPGTGGRSPLHF
TGTGCCAGCAGCCCGGGGACAGGGGGGAGGTCACCCCTCCACTTT
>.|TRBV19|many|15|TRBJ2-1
CASQDRAGGNNEQFF
TGTGCCAGTCAAGACCGGGCAGGGGGGAACAATGAGCAGTTCTTC
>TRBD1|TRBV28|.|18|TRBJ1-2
CASSLGRTGLGPSYGYTF
TGTGCCAGCAGTTTAGGTAGGACAGGACTTGGTCCTTCCTATGGCTACACCTTC
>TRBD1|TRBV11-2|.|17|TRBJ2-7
CASRTLAGTGVTYEQYF
TGTGCCAGCAGGACTCTCGCCGGGACAGGGGTAACCTACGAGCAGTACTTC
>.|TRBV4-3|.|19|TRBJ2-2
CASSQDRWGTGVDTGELFF
TGCGCCAGCAGCCAAGATCGATGGGGGACTGGTGTCGACACCGGGGAGCTGTTTTTT
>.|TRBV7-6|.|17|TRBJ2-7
CASSPGAQGPSSYEQYF
TGTGCCAGCAGCCCTGGGGCGCAGGGGCCGAGCTCCTACGAGCAGTACTTC
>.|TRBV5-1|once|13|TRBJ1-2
CASSLVPGNGYTF
TGCGCCAGCAGCTTGGTGCCAGGGAATGGCTACACCTTC
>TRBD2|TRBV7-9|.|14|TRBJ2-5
CASSLSGGMETQYF
TGTGCCAGCAGCTTAAGCGGGGGGATGGAGACCCAGTACTTC
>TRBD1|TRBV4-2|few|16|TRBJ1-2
CASSQAVQGRNYGYTF
TGTGCCAGCAGCCAAGCCGTACAGGGGAGGAACTATGGCTACACCTTC
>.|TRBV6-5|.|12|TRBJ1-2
CASKYWEGGYTF
TGTGCCAGCAAATATTGGGAGGGTGGCTACACCTTC
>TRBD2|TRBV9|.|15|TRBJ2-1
CASSVGSSGGNEQFF
TGTGCCAGCAGCGTAGGGAGTAGCGGGGGGAATGAGCAGTTCTTC
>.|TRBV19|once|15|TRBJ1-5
CASSITGHYNQPQHF
TGTGCCAGTAGTATAACAGGGCACTACAATCAGCCCCAGCATTTT
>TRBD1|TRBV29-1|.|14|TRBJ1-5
CSVLTGVSNQPQHF
TGCAGCGTTTTGACAGGGGTTAGCAATCAGCCCCAGCATTTT
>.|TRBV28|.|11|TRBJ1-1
CASKRGTEAFF
TGTGCCAGCAAGCGGGGAACTGAAGCTTTCTTT
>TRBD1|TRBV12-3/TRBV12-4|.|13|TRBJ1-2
CASSLTGGYGYTF
TGTGCCAGCAGCCTGACAGGGGGCTATGGCTACACCTTC
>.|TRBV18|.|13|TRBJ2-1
CASTRGVRNEQFF
TGTGCCAGCACCCGAGGCGTGAGGAATGAGCAGTTCTTC
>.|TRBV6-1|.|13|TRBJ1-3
CASSETGGNTIYF
TGTGCCAGCAGTGAAACGGGAGGAAACACCATATATTTT
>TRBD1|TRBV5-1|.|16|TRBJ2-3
CASSSGTGGFRDTQYF
TGCGCCAGCAGCTCCGGAACAGGGGGATTCCGAGATACGCAGTATTTT
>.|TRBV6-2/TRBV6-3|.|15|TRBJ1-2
CASSADPDRPWGYTF
TGTGCCAGCAGCGCAGACCCGGACAGACCCTGGGGCTACACCTTC
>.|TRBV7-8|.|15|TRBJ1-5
CASSLGLTGDQPQHF
TGTGCCAGCAGCTTAGGCCTCACCGGGGATCAGCCCCAGCATTTT
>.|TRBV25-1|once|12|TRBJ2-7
CASRGPSNEQYF
TGTGCCTCCAGGGGACCTTCCAACGAGCAGTACTTC
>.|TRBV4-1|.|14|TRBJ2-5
CASSQGGVQETQYF
TGCGCCAGCAGCCAAGGGGGGGTCCAAGAGACCCAGTACTTC
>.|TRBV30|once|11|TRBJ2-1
CAWSTGQEQFF
TGTGCCTGGAGTACCGGACAGGAGCAGTTCTTC
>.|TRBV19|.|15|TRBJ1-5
CASSSWGGNDQPQHF
TGTGCCAGCAGCTCATGGGGGGGTAACGATCAGCCCCAGCATTTT
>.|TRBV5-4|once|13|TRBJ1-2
CASSLEQPYGYTF
TGTGCCAGCAGCTTGGAACAGCCCTATGGCTACACCTTC
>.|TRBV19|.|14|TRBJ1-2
CASSMDSLNYGYTF
TGTGCCAGTAGTATGGACAGCCTTAACTATGGCTACACCTTC
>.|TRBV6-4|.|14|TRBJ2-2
CASSDFRGTGELFF
TGTGCCAGCAGTGACTTCAGGGGCACCGGGGAGCTGTTTTTT
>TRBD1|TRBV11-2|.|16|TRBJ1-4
CASSLATGGTNEKLFF
TGTGCCAGCAGCTTAGCAACAGGGGGTACTAATGAAAAACTGTTTTTT
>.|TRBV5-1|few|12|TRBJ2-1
CASSVANNEQFF
TGCGCCAGCAGCGTAGCCAACAATGAGCAGTTCTTC
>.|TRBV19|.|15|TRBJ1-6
CASSNFQGIDSPLHF
TGTGCCAGTAGTAATTTCCAGGGAATCGATTCACCCCTCCACTTT
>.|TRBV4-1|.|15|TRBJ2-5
CASSQDQGLRETQYF
TGCGCCAGCAGCCAAGACCAGGGGCTGAGAGAGACCCAGTACTTC
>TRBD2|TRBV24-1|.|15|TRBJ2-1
CATSDSSGGALEQFF
TGTGCCACCAGTGATTCTAGCGGGGGGGCATTAGAGCAGTTCTTC
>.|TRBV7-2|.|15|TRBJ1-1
CASSLETEVNTEAFF
TGTGCCAGCAGCTTAGAAACAGAAGTAAACACTGAAGCTTTCTTT
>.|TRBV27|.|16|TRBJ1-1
CASSLSQVSGTTEAFF
TGTGCCAGCAGTTTATCCCAGGTTTCCGGAACCACTGAAGCTTTCTTT
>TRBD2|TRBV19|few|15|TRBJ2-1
CASSTSGGAYNEQFF
TGTGCCAGTAGTACAAGCGGGGGGGCCTACAATGAGCAGTTCTTC
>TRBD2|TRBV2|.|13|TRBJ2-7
CASSPSGGYEQYF
TGTGCCAGCAGTCCCAGCGGGGGGTACGAGCAGTACTTC
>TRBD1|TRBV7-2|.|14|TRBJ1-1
CASSLGRGWTEAFF
TGTGCCAGCAGCTTAGGCAGGGGGTGGACTGAAGCTTTCTTT
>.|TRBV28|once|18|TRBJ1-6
CASSFPSSQNGARSPLHF
TGTGCCAGCAGTTTCCCCTCCTCCCAAAATGGGGCGAGGTCACCCCTCCACTTT
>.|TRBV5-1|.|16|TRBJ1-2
CASSPPRYSANYGYTF
TGCGCCAGCAGCCCCCCGAGGTACTCAGCTAACTATGGCTACACCTTC
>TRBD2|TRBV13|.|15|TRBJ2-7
CASTVAGKRSYEQYF
TGTGCCAGCACCGTAGCGGGAAAAAGATCCTACGAGCAGTACTTC
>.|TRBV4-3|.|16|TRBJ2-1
CASSQVEGWSYNEQFF
TGCGCCAGCAGCCAAGTTGAGGGCTGGTCCTACAATGAGCAGTTCTTC
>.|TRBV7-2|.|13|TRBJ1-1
CASSSNLNTEAFF
TGTGCCAGCAGCTCAAACTTGAACACTGAAGCTTTCTTT
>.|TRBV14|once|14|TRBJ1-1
CASSQDQGGGTAFF
TGTGCCAGCAGCCAAGATCAAGGGGGGGGAACGGCTTTCTTT
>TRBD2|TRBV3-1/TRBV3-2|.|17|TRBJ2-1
CASSQDQTSGEYNEQFF
TGTGCCAGCAGCCAAGATCAGACTAGCGGGGAGTACAATGAGCAGTTCTTC
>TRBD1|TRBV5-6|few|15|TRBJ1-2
CASSLGPGGNYGYTF
TGTGCCAGCAGCTTGGGTCCAGGGGGCAACTATGGCTACACCTTC
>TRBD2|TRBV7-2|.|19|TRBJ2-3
CASRRRLAGELNPTDTQYF
TGTGCCAGCAGACGACGACTAGCGGGGGAACTAAACCCCACAGATACGCAGTATTTT
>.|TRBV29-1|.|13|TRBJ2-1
CSVGALVLNEQFF
TGCAGCGTTGGAGCGCTAGTCTTGAATGAGCAGTTCTTC
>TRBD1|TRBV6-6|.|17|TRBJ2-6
CASSLLGQGAGANVLTF
TGTGCCAGCAGTCTCTTGGGACAGGGTGCCGGGGCCAACGTCCTGACTTTC
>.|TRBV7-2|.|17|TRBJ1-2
CASSSAGVRTINYGYTF
TGTGCCAGCAGCTCGGCGGGAGTTCGCACGATTAACTATGGCTACACCTTC
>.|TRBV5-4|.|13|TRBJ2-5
CASSLVSQETQYF
TGTGCCAGCAGCTTGGTTTCGCAAGAGACCCAGTACTTC
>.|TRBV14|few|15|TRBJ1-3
CASSPIGGPGNTIYF
TGTGCCAGCAGCCCCATAGGGGGACCCGGAAACACCATATATTTT
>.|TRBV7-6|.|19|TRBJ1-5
CASSLGGREGKGSNQPQHF
TGTGCCAGCAGCTTAGGGGGCAGGGAGGGAAAAGGTAGCAATCAGCCCCAGCATTTT
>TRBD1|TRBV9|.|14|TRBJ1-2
CASSVTGGPYGYTF
TGTGCCAGCAGCGTGACAGGGGGTCCCTATGGCTACACCTTC